The rows below give T cell receptor beta chains drawn from one sample of a study of blood T cell repertoires in COVID-19. Assay used: immunoSEQ multiplex PCR; TCRdb lists only in-frame clones, some missing. This table has 130,000 or so clones, 75% to 90% appearing once. The sequencing sample was made of peripheral blood. These receptors were obtained from a man in his sixties with active or convalescent COVID-19. Both conserved end residues are part of each CDR3. The D gene is left open where the match is weak. A clone size is listed for some rows: how often the clone was seen (once, few, many), or a class if it is expanded.

>TRBV18|-|-|TRBJ2-3
TGTGCCAGCTCAACCTTGACTAGTCACACAGATACGCAGTATTTT
CASSTLTSHTDTQYF
>TRBV28|TRBD1|-|TRBJ1-1
TGTGCCAGCAGTTCCGGGACAGGGAGTGAAGCTTTCTTT
CASSSGTGSEAFF
>TRBV4-2|TRBD2|-|TRBJ2-5
TGTGCCAGCAGCCAAGATAAATGGCTAGCGGTAGGGGAGACCCAGTACTTC
CASSQDKWLAVGETQYF
>TRBV24-1|TRBD1|once|TRBJ2-5
TGTGCCACCAGCCAACCGGGACAGGGCCAGGAGACCCAGTACTTC
CATSQPGQGQETQYF
>TRBV27|TRBD2|-|TRBJ2-1
TGTGCCAGCAACCCACTAGCGGGAGTCGGTTACAATGAGCAGTTCTTC
CASNPLAGVGYNEQFF
>TRBV7-3|-|-|TRBJ2-5
TGTGCCAGCAGCTTACGGAGAGAAGAGACCCAGTACTTC
CASSLRREETQYF
>TRBV5-1|TRBD1|-|TRBJ1-1
TGCGCCAGCAGCCCCCAACAGGGGGCATCCACTGAAGCTTTCTTT
CASSPQQGASTEAFF
>TRBV15|-|-|TRBJ1-5
TGTGCCACCAGCAGAGGGGTTAGGGGGGGCGTCAATCAGCCCCAGCATTTT
CATSRGVRGGVNQPQHF
>TRBV11-1|-|-|TRBJ2-3
TGTGCCAGCAGCTTTATCGGACTGAGCGATACGCAGTATTTT
CASSFIGLSDTQYF
>TRBV6-5|-|-|TRBJ2-7
TGTGCCAGCGGTTTTTTGGACAGAAGCTACGAGCAGTACTTC
CASGFLDRSYEQYF
>TRBV15|-|-|TRBJ2-4
TGTGCCACCAGCAGAGATGCCGGATTGATGACTATAGCCAAAAACATTCAGTACTTC
CATSRDAGLMTIAKNIQYF
>TRBV7-9|-|-|TRBJ2-5
TGTGCCAGCAGCTTTGGACAGAAAGAGACCCAGTACTTC
CASSFGQKETQYF
>TRBV11-2|-|-|TRBJ2-7
TGTGCCAGCAGCCCCGGTGGGGGGAGAGGCTACGAGCAGTACTTC
CASSPGGGRGYEQYF
>TRBV7-2|TRBD1|-|TRBJ1-5
TGTGCCAGCAGCTTACAGGGGGCAAGCAATCAGCCCCAGCATTTT
CASSLQGASNQPQHF
>TRBV28|-|-|TRBJ2-5
TGTGCCAGCAGTCCCGTGTCCGGGACCCAGGGGAAGACCCAGTACTTC
CASSPVSGTQGKTQYF
>TRBV11-2|TRBD2|-|TRBJ2-3
TGTGCCAGCAGCTTAGGAGCGGGAGCTAGCACAGATACGCAGTATTTT
CASSLGAGASTDTQYF
>TRBV2|-|-|TRBJ2-3
TGTGCCAGCAGTGGGGGGCAGGGTACAGATACGCAGTATTTT
CASSGGQGTDTQYF
>TRBV5-1|TRBD1|-|TRBJ1-1
TGCGCCAGCAGCCTAAAGACAGGGATGAACACTGAAGCTTTCTTT
CASSLKTGMNTEAFF
>TRBV18|-|-|TRBJ1-5
TGTGCCAGCTCACCGTGGGAGGGAGGCAATCAGCCCCAGCATTTT
CASSPWEGGNQPQHF
>TRBV19|-|-|TRBJ2-5
TGTGCCAGTAGTAAGTACACCGAAGAGACCCAGTACTTC
CASSKYTEETQYF
>TRBV7-2|TRBD2|-|TRBJ2-1
TGTGCCAGCAGCACAACTAGCGGGGCGGCCTACAATGAGCAGTTCTTC
CASSTTSGAAYNEQFF
>TRBV7-9|-|-|TRBJ2-3
TGTGCCAGCAGCCCAGGGCCGGATACGCAGTATTTT
CASSPGPDTQYF
>TRBV5-1|-|-|TRBJ1-2
TGCGCCAGCAGCTTATTGTCGGGTTATGGCTACACCTTC
CASSLLSGYGYTF
>TRBV7-9|TRBD2|-|TRBJ2-3
TGTGCCAGCAGCCGGACTAGCGGGAGAAGGTCCTTCACAGATACGCAGTATTTT
CASSRTSGRRSFTDTQYF
>TRBV6-5|-|-|TRBJ2-4
TGTGCCAGCAGTCTCAACTTAGCCAAAAACATTCAGTACTTC
CASSLNLAKNIQYF
>TRBV6-5|TRBD1|-|TRBJ1-6
TGTGCCAGCAGTTACGAGGGGACAGGGAATTCACCCCTCCACTTT
CASSYEGTGNSPLHF
>TRBV27|-|-|TRBJ2-7
TGTGCCAGCAGGGGATCCGACAGGAAACTAAACTACGAGCAGTACTTC
CASRGSDRKLNYEQYF
>TRBV11-3|TRBD1|-|TRBJ2-1
TGTGCCAGCAGTTCCGGGACAGGCAATGAGCAGTTCTTC
CASSSGTGNEQFF
>TRBV27|TRBD2|-|TRBJ2-1
TGTGCCAGCACCCAAAGCGGGAATGGGTACAATGAGCAGTTCTTC
CASTQSGNGYNEQFF
>TRBV30|-|-|TRBJ1-1
TGTGGGGGAGGGTTGAACACTGAAGCTTTCTTT
CGGGLNTEAFF
>TRBV9|-|-|TRBJ2-7
TGTGCCAGCAGCGTAGGACAGCAGCCTACCTACGAGCAGTACTTC
CASSVGQQPTYEQYF
>TRBV12-3/TRBV12-4|TRBD2|-|TRBJ2-7
TGTGCCAGCAGGCTAGCGGGACTCGGAGAGCAGTACTTC
CASRLAGLGEQYF
>TRBV9|TRBD2|-|TRBJ2-5
TGTGCCAGCAGCCCATACGGACTAGCGGAACAAGAGACCCAGTACTTC
CASSPYGLAEQETQYF
>TRBV28|-|-|TRBJ2-3
TGTGCCAGCAGTTCTGGACAGACCACAGATACGCAGTATTTT
CASSSGQTTDTQYF
>TRBV4-1|TRBD2|-|TRBJ2-3
TGCGCCAGCAGCCAAGTGGGGACTAGCGGGGGCACAGATACGCAGTATTTT
CASSQVGTSGGTDTQYF
>TRBV7-2|-|-|TRBJ2-3
TGTGCCAGCAGGCGCGGGATTAGCACAGATACGCAGTATTTT
CASRRGISTDTQYF
>TRBV19|TRBD2|-|TRBJ2-3
TGTGCCAGTAGTATAGAAGGGCTAGCGGGAGCAGATACGCAGTATTTT
CASSIEGLAGADTQYF
>TRBV19|TRBD2|-|TRBJ2-7
TGTGCCAGTAGTATATCTAGCGGGAATCTCTACGAGCAGTACTTC
CASSISSGNLYEQYF
>TRBV4-1|-|-|TRBJ2-7
TGCGCCAGCATCCGTTGGGCTATCTACGAGCAGTACTTC
CASIRWAIYEQYF
>TRBV12-3/TRBV12-4|-|-|TRBJ1-1
TGTGCCAGCAGTTTAAAGGGGGACACTGAAGCTTTCTTT
CASSLKGDTEAFF
>TRBV3-1/TRBV3-2|-|once|TRBJ1-1
TGTGCCAGCAGCCAAGTATTCGGACACCTAACCGCTGAAGCTTTCTTT
CASSQVFGHLTAEAFF
>TRBV28|TRBD1|-|TRBJ1-6
TGTGCCAGCAGTTTAGGAGGGACAGGGGGCTTATCCCTCCACTTT
CASSLGGTGGLSLHF
>TRBV4-1|TRBD2|few|TRBJ2-7
TGCGCCAGCAGCCAGGTTCTAGCGGGATCCTCCTACGAGCAGTACTTC
CASSQVLAGSSYEQYF
>TRBV30|TRBD2|-|TRBJ2-1
TGTGCCTGGAGCCACGGACTAGCGGGAGTCAATGAGCAGTTCTTC
CAWSHGLAGVNEQFF
>TRBV4-1|TRBD1|few|TRBJ1-5
TGCGCCAGCAGCCAACAGACAGGGCTCGGCAATCAGCCCCAGCATTTT
CASSQQTGLGNQPQHF
>TRBV20-1|-|-|TRBJ2-7
TGCAGTGCTGCCCGGGTCTTTGAGCAGTACTTC
CSAARVFEQYF
>TRBV7-3|-|-|TRBJ2-7
TGTGCCAGCAGCTCTGGACAGATCGAGCAGTACTTC
CASSSGQIEQYF
>TRBV3-1/TRBV3-2|TRBD1|-|TRBJ2-1
TGTGCCAGCAGCCGCCGACAGGGTGGCTACAATGAGCAGTTCTTC
CASSRRQGGYNEQFF
>TRBV28|TRBD2|once|TRBJ2-7
TGTGCCAGCAGGACGGGACTAGCTGACTACTCCTACGAGCAGTACTTC
CASRTGLADYSYEQYF
>TRBV28|TRBD2|-|TRBJ2-2
TGTGCCAGCAGCTTGCAGGGAGGGTCCGGGGAGCTGTTTTTT
CASSLQGGSGELFF
>TRBV5-4|TRBD1|once|TRBJ2-4
TGTGCCAGCAGCTTAGGACAGGGAAGCCCCAAAAACATTCAGTACTTC
CASSLGQGSPKNIQYF
>TRBV7-6|-|-|TRBJ2-3
TGTGCCAGCAGCGCGTGGTTGGTATCGGATACGCAGTATTTT
CASSAWLVSDTQYF
>TRBV4-1|TRBD2|-|TRBJ2-7
TGCGCCAGCAGCCTCCGTCAGGCAGCGGGAGGTTTTTACGAGCAGTACTTC
CASSLRQAAGGFYEQYF
>TRBV7-6|TRBD1|-|TRBJ2-2
TGTGCCAGCAGCCGCTGGACAGGGGAAGGCACCGGGGAGCTGTTTTTT
CASSRWTGEGTGELFF
>TRBV9|TRBD2|-|TRBJ2-1
TGTGCCAGCAGCGTAGTGAGCGGGAGCAATGAGCAGTTCTTC
CASSVVSGSNEQFF
>TRBV21-1|-|-|TRBJ2-6
TGTGCCAGCAGCAACGACGTATCGGGGACAGGTCACTCTGGGGCCAACGTCCTGACTTTC
CASSNDVSGTGHSGANVLTF
>TRBV14|TRBD2|-|TRBJ2-7
TGTGCCAGCAGCCAGGATCACGTAGCGGGAGGACGCGAGCAGTACTTC
CASSQDHVAGGREQYF
>TRBV20-1|TRBD1|-|TRBJ1-1
TGCAGTGCTAGTGCATCTAACAGGGGACAAAGCACTGAAGCTTTCTTT
CSASASNRGQSTEAFF
>TRBV5-1|-|-|TRBJ2-2
TGCGCCAGCAGCCCTAGCGACGCCTACACCGGGGAGCTGTTTTTT
CASSPSDAYTGELFF